This T cell receptor (beta chain) was profiled in a study of long-term antiretroviral therapy in people with HIV. The ends were cut back, 0 bases at V and 5 bases at J, with 13 bases in the middle. The CDR3 is 14 amino acids. Germline CDR1 reads SQVTM; CDR2 reads ANQGSEA. Sequencing used immunoSEQ v3.0 at survey level. Some clones are missing from TCRdb's copy, which holds only in-frame ones; the method was immunoSEQ multiplex PCR. The sample carries some 33,000 clones, 97% recorded once. The chain links TRBV29-1 to TRBJ1-2; D call uncertain. The clonotype was recovered from a man aged 25-45 years with HIV. The source was unsorted PBMCs, collected 7.6 years after starting antiretroviral therapy. The CDR3 is CSVEDPGLAYGYTF. DNA for the CDR3: TGCAGCGTTGAAGATCCCGGGTTGGCGTATGGCTACACCTTC.